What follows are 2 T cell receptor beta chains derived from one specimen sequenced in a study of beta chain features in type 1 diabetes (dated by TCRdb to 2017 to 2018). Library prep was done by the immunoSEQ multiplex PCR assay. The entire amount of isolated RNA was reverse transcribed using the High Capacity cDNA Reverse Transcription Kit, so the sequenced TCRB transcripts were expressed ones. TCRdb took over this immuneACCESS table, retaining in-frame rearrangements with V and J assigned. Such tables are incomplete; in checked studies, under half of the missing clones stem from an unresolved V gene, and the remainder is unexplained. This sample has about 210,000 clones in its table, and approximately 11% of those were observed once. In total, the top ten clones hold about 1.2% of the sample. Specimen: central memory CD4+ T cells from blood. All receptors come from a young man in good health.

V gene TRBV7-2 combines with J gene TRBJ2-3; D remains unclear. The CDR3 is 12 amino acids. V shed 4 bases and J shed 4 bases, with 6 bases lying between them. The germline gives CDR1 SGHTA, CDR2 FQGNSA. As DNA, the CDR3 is TGTGCCAGCAGCTCTCGGGCAGATACGCAGTATTTT. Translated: CASSSRADTQYF.

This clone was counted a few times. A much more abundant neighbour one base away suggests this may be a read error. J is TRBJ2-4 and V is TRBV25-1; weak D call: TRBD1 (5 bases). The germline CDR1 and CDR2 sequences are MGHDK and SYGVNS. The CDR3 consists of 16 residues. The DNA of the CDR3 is TGTGCCCGCAGTGGGGCCGCTGCCCTAGCCAAAAACATTCAGTACTTC. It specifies CARSGAAALAKNIQYF.